The clone carrying this T cell receptor beta chain was observed a few times. The CDR3 sequence is 14 residues long. Trimming cost V 3 bases and J 1 base, with 7 bases left between them. Germline V gene lookup returns CDR1 KGHDR and CDR2 SFDVKD. These data are taken from a study of blood T cell repertoires in COVID-19. Across the study: Sources were T cells, B-cell-depleted T cells, or PBMCs; the material itself was cDNA or gDNA.

Original handling: Counts of nucleated cells, estimated from reference gene primer amplification, were obtained. Clones were sequenced by immunoSEQ multiplex PCR, and TCRdb holds only the in-frame ones, with some missing. The DNA gave D and trimming, while V, J and clone size come from that table. The table records about 59,000 clones, more than 60% of them present only once. This clonotype originated in a woman aged 70-85 years with acute or convalescent COVID-19. The chain uses TRBV24-1 and TRBJ2-3; D unclear. The specimen was peripheral blood. The CDR3 nucleotides are TGTGCCACCAGTGATACCCGGGGCACAGATACGCAGTATTTT. Protein product: CATSDTRGTDTQYF.